This T cell receptor (beta chain) appears in the sequencing data of a study of cytotoxic CD8 clonotypes in ibrutinib-treated CLL. Study conclusions and caveats: Public clonotypes occurred uncommonly; on treatment, they contracted or remained stable.

Details on this clone: The antigen remains unidentified.

Using immunoSEQ multiplex PCR, the repertoire was profiled, and TCRdb retains in-frame clones only, with some absent. The data show 140,000 or so clones, about 79% seen once. V was cut by 5 bases and J by 7 bases, with 19 bases left in between. This CDR3 spans 15 amino acids. Looked up from germline, CDR1 is SGHRS and CDR2 is YFSETQ. The rearrangement links TRBV5-1 to TRBJ2-1, with D possibly matching TRBD1 (5 bases). The source of this sequence is a human donor with chronic lymphocytic leukemia. The sequenced sample was PBMCs, obtained after 12 months of ibrutinib treatment. The CDR3 region has the DNA TGCGCCAGCAGTTATTTGCAGGACATGACGAATGAGCAGTTCTTC. Residues: CASSYLQDMTNEQFF.